This T cell receptor beta chain was recovered during a study of blood T cell repertoires in COVID-19. About the study: Both acute and convalescent COVID-19 samples were obtained from the United States, Italy and Spain. PBMCs, B-cell-depleted T cells, or T cells were the source of the cDNA or gDNA that made up the material.

Losses at the gene ends were 5 bases for V and 3 bases for J; bases not matched to a gene: 17. Germline CDR1 reads WSHSY; CDR2 reads SAAADI. The CDR3 runs to 18 residues. TCRdb's table, derived via immunoSEQ multiplex PCR, lists solely in-frame clones and lacks some. The sample carries tens of thousands of clones, 75% to 85% recorded once. The source material was peripheral blood. This clonotype was obtained from a woman aged 55-69 years with acute or convalescent COVID-19. The gene calls are TRBV10-2 and TRBJ2-3; 7 bases line up with TRBD1. The CDR3 loop reads CASSPSPGTVAQTDTQYF. CDR3 DNA: TGCGCCAGCAGTCCCTCTCCCGGGACAGTGGCTCAAACAGATACGCAGTATTTT.